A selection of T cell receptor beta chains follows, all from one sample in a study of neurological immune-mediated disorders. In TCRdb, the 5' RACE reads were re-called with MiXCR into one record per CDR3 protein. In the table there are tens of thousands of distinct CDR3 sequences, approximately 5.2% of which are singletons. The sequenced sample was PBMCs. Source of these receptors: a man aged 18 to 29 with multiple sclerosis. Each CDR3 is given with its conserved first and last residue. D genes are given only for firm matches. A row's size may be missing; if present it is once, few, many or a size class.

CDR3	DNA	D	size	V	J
CASSSYRGKDYGYTF	TGTGCCAGCAGCTCATACAGGGGGAAGGACTATGGCTACACCTTC	TRBD1	few	TRBV7-2	TRBJ1-2
CASSYAGAAAMNEQFF	TGCGCCAGCAGCTACGCGGGGGCGGCGGCTATGAATGAGCAGTTCTTC	NA	many	TRBV5-1	TRBJ2-1
CASSLGGSDYGYTF	TGTGCCAGCAGTTTAGGTGGCTCGGACTATGGCTACACCTTC	NA	few	TRBV12-3/TRBV12-4	TRBJ1-2
CASSSRGGTVGGYTF	TGTGCCAGCAGCTCTCGTGGGGGGACCGTTGGTGGCTACACCTTC	NA	many	TRBV9	TRBJ1-2
CASSLDRAYGYTF	TGTGCCAGCAGCTTGGACAGGGCCTATGGCTACACCTTC	NA	many	TRBV5-6	TRBJ1-2
CASSEAGFGLSTDTQYF	TGTGCCAGCAGTGAAGCGGGGTTTGGACTAAGCACAGATACGCAGTATTTT	NA	many	TRBV6-1	TRBJ2-3
CASSFRDAYEQYF	TGTGCCAGCAGTTTCCGGGACGCCTACGAGCAGTACTTC	NA	many	TRBV28	TRBJ2-7
CSASRSGGLSTDTQYF	TGCAGTGCTAGCCGCAGCGGGGGGCTTAGCACAGATACGCAGTATTTT	TRBD2	many	TRBV20-1	TRBJ2-3
CASTPGSYEQYF	TGTGCCAGCACCCCTGGCTCCTACGAGCAGTACTTC	NA	many	TRBV12-3/TRBV12-4	TRBJ2-7
CSAFPGLADKTNTGELFF	TGCAGTGCTTTTCCGGGACTAGCGGACAAAACGAACACCGGGGAGCTGTTTTTT	TRBD2	many	TRBV20-1	TRBJ2-2
CSARDRDRGTVTEAFF	TGCAGTGCTAGAGACCGGGACCGAGGAACGGTGACTGAAGCTTTCTTT	NA	many	TRBV20-1	TRBJ1-1
CASSPAVGTDTQYF	TGTGCCAGCAGCCCAGCCGTTGGTACAGATACGCAGTATTTT	NA	many	TRBV7-2	TRBJ2-3
CASSLGLWAGNYGYTF	TGTGCCAGCAGTTTAGGATTATGGGCTGGGAACTATGGCTACACCTTC	NA	many	TRBV12-3/TRBV12-4	TRBJ1-2
CASSPSPELSTDTQYF	TGTGCCAGCAGCCCATCTCCGGAGCTCAGCACAGATACGCAGTATTTT	NA	many	TRBV7-3	TRBJ2-3
CASSPPTSGSAGELFF	TGCGCCAGCAGCCCACCAACTAGCGGGAGTGCCGGGGAGCTGTTTTTT	TRBD2	many	TRBV5-1	TRBJ2-2
CAISGTGDQPQNF	TGTGCCATCAGTGGGACAGGGGATCAGCCCCAGAATTTT	TRBD1	many	TRBV10-3	TRBJ1-5
CASSSTVGSGAGQPQHF	TGTGCCAGCAGTTCCACCGTGGGAAGCGGGGCAGGGCAGCCCCAGCATTTT	NA	many	TRBV27	TRBJ1-5
CASSVGVAEPYEQYF	TGTGCCAGCAGCGTAGGGGTAGCAGAACCTTACGAGCAGTACTTC	NA	many	TRBV9	TRBJ2-7
CASSLQGLVNEQFF	TGTGCCAGCAGTTTACAGGGTCTAGTGAATGAGCAGTTCTTC	NA	many	TRBV27	TRBJ2-1
CASSQEPSEQYF	TGTGCCAGCAGCCAGGAACCCTCCGAGCAGTACTTC	NA	many	TRBV11-2	TRBJ2-7
CSARDPGTGDHEQYF	TGCAGTGCTAGAGATCCAGGGACAGGGGACCACGAGCAGTACTTC	TRBD1	many	TRBV20-1	TRBJ2-7
CASIYRPGTVYEQYF	TGTGCCAGCATCTACCGGCCCGGGACAGTTTACGAGCAGTACTTC	TRBD1	many	TRBV6-6	TRBJ2-7
CSARDGTSGGTQQFF	TGCAGTGCTAGGGATGGGACTAGCGGGGGGACCCAGCAGTTCTTC	TRBD2	many	TRBV20-1	TRBJ2-1
CASSLAYGGAGYGYTF	TGTGCCAGCAGCTTAGCATACGGGGGGGCAGGGTATGGCTACACCTTC	NA	many	TRBV7-8	TRBJ1-2
CSARVPENSPLHF	TGCAGTGCTAGAGTGCCAGAAAATTCACCCCTCCACTTT	NA	NA	TRBV20-1	TRBJ1-6
CASSEGTANQPQHF	TGCGCCAGCAGTGAGGGGACAGCGAATCAGCCCCAGCATTTT	TRBD1	many	TRBV10-1	TRBJ1-5
CASSQGSNRGQFF	TGTGCCAGCAGCCAAGGGAGTAATCGTGGGCAGTTCTTC	NA	many	TRBV3-1	TRBJ2-1
CASSETRDRAYGYTF	TGTGCCAGCAGTGAAACTCGGGACAGGGCCTATGGCTACACCTTC	TRBD1	many	TRBV2	TRBJ1-2
CASSPGMFDSYEQYF	TGTGCCAGCAGCCCGGGGATGTTCGATTCCTACGAGCAGTACTTC	NA	many	TRBV9	TRBJ2-7
CSAQTPRGLYSYEQYF	TGCAGTGCTCAAACCCCTCGGGGTTTATACTCCTACGAGCAGTACTTC	NA	many	TRBV20-1	TRBJ2-7
CASSLRQGIEQYF	TGTGCCAGCAGCTTACGCCAGGGTATCGAGCAGTACTTC	NA	few	TRBV7-2	TRBJ2-7
CASSLGSWDEQYF	TGCGCCAGCAGCTTAGGCAGCTGGGACGAGCAGTACTTC	NA	many	TRBV5-1	TRBJ2-7
CSAKVSTGNSPLHF	TGCAGTGCTAAAGTATCCACGGGGAATTCACCCCTCCACTTT	NA	many	TRBV20-1	TRBJ1-6
CASSTNSFLAKNIQYF	TGCGCCAGCAGCACGAACAGTTTCCTAGCCAAAAACATTCAGTACTTC	NA	many	TRBV5-1	TRBJ2-4
CASSSGGSGANVLTF	TGTGCCAGCAGCTCAGGGGGATCTGGGGCCAACGTCCTGACTTTC	TRBD1	many	TRBV7-6	TRBJ2-6
CSGTGNTEAFF	TGCAGCGGTACAGGGAACACTGAAGCTTTCTTT	NA	many	TRBV29-1	TRBJ1-1
CATMTGERVATDTQYF	TGTGCCACCATGACGGGGGAGCGGGTGGCCACAGATACGCAGTATTTT	NA	many	TRBV15	TRBJ2-3
CSATSWGEAFF	TGCAGTGCTACTAGCTGGGGCGAGGCTTTCTTT	NA	many	TRBV20-1	TRBJ1-1
CASSLNGKETQYF	TGCGCCAGCAGCTTGAACGGGAAGGAGACCCAGTACTTC	NA	many	TRBV5-1	TRBJ2-5
CSAIDRGGSRTDTQYF	TGCAGTGCAATAGACCGTGGGGGTTCGCGCACAGATACGCAGTATTTT	NA	many	TRBV20-1	TRBJ2-3
CSAKDRGSSYEQYF	TGCAGTGCTAAGGACAGGGGTAGCTCCTACGAGCAGTACTTC	TRBD1	many	TRBV20-1	TRBJ2-7
CASSLGQLYEQYF	TGTGCCAGCAGCTTAGGGCAGCTCTACGAGCAGTACTTC	NA	many	TRBV7-8	TRBJ2-7
CASSSTTKGLLREQYF	TGTGCCAGCAGCTCGACGACAAAGGGCCTCCTGAGGGAGCAGTACTTC	NA	NA	TRBV7-9	TRBJ2-7
CASSQVAGLYEQYF	TGTGCCAGCAGCCAAGTTGCGGGACTCTACGAGCAGTACTTC	NA	many	TRBV3-1	TRBJ2-7
CASSPLQGRETQYF	TGTGCCAGCTCACCACTCCAGGGTCGAGAGACCCAGTACTTC	NA	NA	TRBV18	TRBJ2-5
CSARRDNGLYGYTF	TGCAGTGCGCGAAGGGACAACGGCCTCTATGGCTACACCTTC	NA	many	TRBV20-1	TRBJ1-2
CSVARQGYEQYF	TGCAGCGTCGCCAGACAGGGTTACGAGCAGTACTTC	TRBD1	many	TRBV29-1	TRBJ2-7
CASSLQGNYGYTF	TGTGCCAGCAGCTTACAGGGTAACTATGGCTACACCTTC	NA	many	TRBV3-1	TRBJ1-2
CASSGAASNQPQHF	TGTGCCAGCAGTGGAGCGGCTTCCAATCAGCCCCAGCATTTT	NA	many	TRBV2	TRBJ1-5
CARGGAPSSYEQYF	TGTGCCAGGGGGGGGGCGCCTAGCTCCTACGAGCAGTACTTC	NA	many	TRBV4-2	TRBJ2-7
CSASTPTDTQYF	TGCAGTGCTAGTACACCGACAGATACGCAGTATTTT	NA	many	TRBV20-1	TRBJ2-3
CASSPRTSGGTDTQYF	TGTGCCAGCAGCCCCCGAACTAGCGGGGGCACAGATACGCAGTATTTT	TRBD2	many	TRBV7-8	TRBJ2-3
CSARAGGDSPLNF	TGCAGTGCTAGAGCAGGGGGCGATTCACCCCTCAACTTT	TRBD1	NA	TRBV20-1	TRBJ1-6
CASRETGTGNEKLFF	TGTGCCAGCAGGGAAACAGGGACGGGTAATGAAAAACTGTTTTTT	NA	many	TRBV6-6	TRBJ1-4
CASSLTNTGELFF	TGTGCCAGCAGCTTGACAAACACCGGGGAGCTGTTTTTT	NA	many	TRBV5-6	TRBJ2-2